This passage covers 11 T cell receptor beta chains from one sample sequenced in a study of blood T cell repertoires in COVID-19. TCRdb's copy holds only in-frame clones and misses some; the assay was immunoSEQ multiplex PCR. The data contain just over 650,000 clones, 75% to 90% of them seen just once; the ten biggest clones take up roughly 0.25%. What was sequenced was peripheral blood. Receptors originate from a woman under 30 with acute or convalescent COVID-19.

This chain joins TRBV6-4 and TRBJ1-2; D gene uncertain. V shed 2 bases and J shed 7 bases, with 23 bases lying between them. This CDR3 region has 17 residues. Germline CDR1 is MRHNA and CDR2 is SNTAGT. The CDR3 nucleotides are TGTGCCAGCAGTGACGGGCAGGCCCCTACCGCGTTTTTTGGCTACACCTTC. This encodes CASSDGQAPTAFFGYTF.

The chain combines TRBV5-1 with TRBJ1-1; D ambiguous. This CDR3 comprises 14 residues. The V and J ends lost 0 bases and 4 bases respectively, with 10 bases between them. CDR1 is SGHRS and CDR2 is YFSETQ in the germline V gene. CDR3 residues: CASSLARGSTEAFF. CDR3 DNA sequence: TGCGCCAGCAGCTTGGCCCGGGGTAGCACTGAAGCTTTCTTT.

This clone is a singleton in its sample. The rearrangement links TRBV4-3 to TRBJ2-7, with no clear D. The germline gives CDR1 LGHNA, CDR2 YSLEER. Trimming took off 2 bases at V and 1 base at J, with 15 bases between the two ends. There are 16 residues in the CDR3. Written as DNA, the CDR3 is TGCGCCAGCAGCCAAACGGCGCTAGAGACTTCCTACGAGCAGTACTTC. It is translated as CASSQTALETSYEQYF.

This clone came up once. The chain uses TRBV27 and TRBJ1-2; D is uncertain. The V end lost 1 base, the J end lost 6 bases, and 15 bases lay between the germline ends. This CDR3 is 15 amino acids long. Germline-derived CDR1 and CDR2 are MNHEY and SMNVEV (reference sequence). CDR3: CASSLYAGVGNGYTF. CDR3 DNA sequence: TGTGCCAGCAGTTTATACGCCGGGGTGGGGAATGGCTACACCTTC.

The chain employs TRBV30 and TRBJ1-5; D perhaps matches TRBD1 (5 bases). The CDR3 totals 13 residues. Germline V CDR1 and CDR2: GTSNPN, SVGIG (reference sequence). V lost 3 bases and J lost 6, with 12 bases in between. For the CDR3, the DNA is TGTGCCTGGAGGGCCAGGGTAGGTCAGCCCCAGCATTTT. This gives the protein CAWRARVGQPQHF.

The V call is TRBV5-1, the J call TRBJ2-3; 15 bases map to TRBD2. This CDR3 is built from 18 residues. Germline loops: CDR1 SGHRS, CDR2 YFSETQ. Trimming took 5 bases from V and 5 from J; bases not matched to a gene: 12. The CDR3 coding sequence is TGCGCCAGCAGTCTGCCCGGGACTAGCGGGGGGCGGGGAGATACGCAGTATTTT. Translated, it gives CASSLPGTSGGRGDTQYF.

The J gene is TRBJ2-2, the V gene TRBV6-5, with TRBD1 identical over 8 bases. This CDR3 spans 13 amino acids. Germline V gives CDR1 MNHEY, CDR2 SVGAGI. V trimming: 6 bases; J trimming: 6 bases; junction bases outside the gene matches: 3. The CDR3 loop reads CASRTGVAGELFF. In DNA, the CDR3 is TGTGCCAGCAGGACAGGGGTCGCCGGGGAGCTGTTTTTT.

This chain joins TRBV11-2 and TRBJ2-3, with 12 bases fitting TRBD2. The CDR3 is made up of 16 amino acids. Looked up from germline, CDR1 is SGHAT and CDR2 is FQNNGV. V shed 2 bases and J 3 bases; nucleotides not matched to a gene: 3. The CDR3, as DNA: TGTGCCAGCAGCTTATGGCTAGCGGGAGGGACAGATACGCAGTATTTT. It codes for CASSLWLAGGTDTQYF.

The chain couples TRBV19 to TRBJ1-1; no clear D. Germline CDR1 reads LNHDA; CDR2 reads SQIVND (reference sequence). Trimming pared 3 bases from V and 1 base from J, leaving 12 bases between. The CDR3 runs 15 residues. CDR3 bases: TGTGCCAGTAGTATCTCCGTGGTGGCGAACACTGAAGCTTTCTTT. Translating it yields CASSISVVANTEAFF.

With respect to this clone: Sequence at one end of the junction differs from germline and may be a read error. The genes are TRBV3-1 (or the pseudogene TRBV3-2) and TRBJ2-5; 7 nucleotides align to TRBD2. This CDR3 region has 14 residues. Germline V CDR1 and CDR2: LGHDT, YNNKEL (reference sequence). DNA of the CDR3: TGTGCCAGCAGCGATGGGGACTACCAGGAGACCCAGTACTTC. Translating gives CASSDGDYQETQYF.

CDR3: CASSPRWRGGNEQFF. The CDR3 bases are TGTGCCAGCAGCCCCAGGTGGAGGGGAGGGAATGAGCAGTTCTTC. The rearrangement joins TRBV28 to TRBJ2-1; the match to TRBD2 covers 7 bases. Germline-derived CDR1 and CDR2 are MDHEN and SYDVKM. Trimming cost V 6 bases and J 7 bases; bases outside gene matches: 12. The CDR3 loop spans 15 amino acids.